The present T cell receptor beta chain was sequenced within a study of shared clonotypes between healthy human individuals. Study-wide results and limits: There were few donors, and this limited the genetic and exposure-history diversity represented.

Details on this clone: Its antigen remains unidentified.

Only in-frame clones appear in the TCRdb table, and some are missing; sequencing was by immunoSEQ multiplex PCR. The sample records 1 million to 1.2 million clones, about 80% being singletons. The CDR3 loop spans 19 amino acids. Germline V gene lookup returns CDR1 MNHEY and CDR2 SMNVEV (reference sequence). Trimming at V came to 0 bases and at J to 1 base, leaving 7 bases not matched to a gene. This TCR was recovered from a young man in good health. Some clones in this sample may be carry-over from other donors' samples. Sequencing input: memory CD4+ T cells from PBMCs. The subset here: CD45RA-negative fraction. The chain has TRBV27 and TRBJ2-4; 12 nucleotides line up with TRBD1. The CDR3 is CASSLSGTGGKAAKNIQYF. CDR3 DNA sequence: TGTGCCAGCAGTTTATCAGGGACAGGGGGCAAGGCGGCCAAAAACATTCAGTACTTC.